There are a few counts of the clone carrying this T cell receptor (beta chain). Its antigen is as yet unknown. This sample is drawn from a study of T cell repertoires in cytomegalovirus infection. Whole-study context: Selected CMV epitopes included recently identified HLA-C-restricted ones as well as well-studied HLA-B-restricted ones.

TCRdb reanalysed the reads using MiXCR and keeps one entry per CDR3 protein. In the table there are around 140,000 distinct CDR3 sequences, about 32% of which are singletons. CDR1 is MNHNY, CDR2 SVGAGI, per germline (reference sequence). V lost 6 bases and J 7 bases, leaving 7 bases between the germline ends. This CDR3 has 11 residues. Findings and limits, study-wide: Adding up the frequency of public TCR beta families identified people who carried CMV plus the relevant HLA.

The sequenced sample was CD8+ T cells from cultured PBMCs, obtained from culture after CMV antigen stimulation. The chain uses TRBV6-6 and TRBJ2-1; D is unclear. This receptor was taken from a human donor in good health (CMV status not recorded). Some clones in this sample may be carry-over from other donors' samples. CDR3 in DNA: TGTGCCAGCAGGGCAGGTAATGAGCAGTTCTTC. Amino acids: CASRAGNEQFF.